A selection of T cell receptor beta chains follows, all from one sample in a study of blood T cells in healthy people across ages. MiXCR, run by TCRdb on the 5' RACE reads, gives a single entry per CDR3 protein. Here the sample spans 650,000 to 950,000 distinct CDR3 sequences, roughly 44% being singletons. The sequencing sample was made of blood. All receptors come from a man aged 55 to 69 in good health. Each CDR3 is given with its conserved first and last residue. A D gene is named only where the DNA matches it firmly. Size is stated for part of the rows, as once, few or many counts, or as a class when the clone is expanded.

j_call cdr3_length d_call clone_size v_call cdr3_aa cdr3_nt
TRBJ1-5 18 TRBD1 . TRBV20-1 CSATVVGAPDRGYQPQHF TGCAGTGCTACCGTAGTGGGGGCCCCTGACAGGGGCTATCAGCCCCAGCATTTT
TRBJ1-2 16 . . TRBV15 CATSRDRAGSNYGYTF TGTGCCACCAGCAGAGATCGGGCCGGGTCTAACTATGGCTACACCTTC
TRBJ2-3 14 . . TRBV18 CASSPYTVTDTQYF TGTGCCAGCTCACCCTACACAGTCACAGATACGCAGTATTTT
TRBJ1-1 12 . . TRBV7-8 CASSLVRYEAFF TGTGCCAGCAGCTTAGTACGGTACGAAGCTTTCTTT
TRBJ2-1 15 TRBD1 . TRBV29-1 CSVVLDRGLGNEQFF TGCAGCGTTGTCCTCGACAGGGGGCTTGGGAATGAGCAGTTCTTC
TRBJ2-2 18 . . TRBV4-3 CASSQDTLVAGSSWELFF TGCGCCAGCAGCCAAGATACTTTAGTGGCAGGGAGTAGCTGGGAGCTGTTTTTT
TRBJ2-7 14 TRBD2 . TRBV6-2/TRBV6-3 CASSYAGVRYEQYF TGTGCCAGCAGTTACGCGGGGGTACGGTACGAGCAGTACTTC
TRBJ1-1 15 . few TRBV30 CAWAVPGAGNTEAFF TGTGCCTGGGCGGTCCCAGGGGCAGGGAACACTGAAGCTTTCTTT
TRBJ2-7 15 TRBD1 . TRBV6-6 CASSLPGTGLDEQYF TGTGCCAGCAGTCTACCCGGGACAGGGTTAGACGAGCAGTACTTC
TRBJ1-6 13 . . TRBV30 CAWSPLHGSPLHF TGTGCCTGGAGCCCCCTACATGGTTCACCCCTCCACTTT
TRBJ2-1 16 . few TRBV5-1 CASSFGLRDSSNEQFF TGCGCCAGCAGCTTCGGCCTCCGGGACTCAAGCAATGAGCAGTTCTTC
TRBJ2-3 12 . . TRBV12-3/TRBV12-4 CASTLQGDTQYF TGTGCCAGCACTTTACAGGGAGATACGCAGTATTTT
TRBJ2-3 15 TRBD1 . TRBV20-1 CSARPRTGITDTQYF TGCAGTGCTAGACCGAGGACAGGGATCACAGATACGCAGTATTTT
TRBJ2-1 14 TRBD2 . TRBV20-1 CSASWRGAYNEQFF TGCAGTGCTAGTTGGCGGGGGGCCTACAATGAGCAGTTCTTC
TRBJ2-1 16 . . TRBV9 CASSARLVSSTDEQFF TGTGCCAGCAGCGCCCGCCTTGTGTCTAGCACAGATGAGCAGTTCTTC
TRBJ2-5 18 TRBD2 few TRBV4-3 CASSQAIGGGLNDETQYF TGCGCCAGCAGCCAAGCGATCGGCGGGGGGCTTAATGATGAGACCCAGTACTTC
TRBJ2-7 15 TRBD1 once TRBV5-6 CASSLPLGQSYEQYF TGTGCCAGCAGCTTGCCTTTGGGACAGAGCTACGAGCAGTACTTC
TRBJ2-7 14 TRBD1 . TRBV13 CASSVRQGADEQYF TGTGCCAGCAGCGTCCGGCAGGGGGCCGACGAGCAGTACTTC
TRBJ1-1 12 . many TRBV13 CASTSYTEEAFF TGTGCCAGCACTTCGTATACAGAGGAAGCTTTCTTT
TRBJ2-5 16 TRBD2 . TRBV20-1 CGARVTSGGRPRLQYF TGCGGTGCTAGAGTGACTAGCGGGGGGCGCCCCCGATTGCAGTACTTC
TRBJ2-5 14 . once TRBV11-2 CACSLGVGIYERYF TGTGCCTGCAGCTTAGGAGTTGGGATCTACGAGCGGTACTTC
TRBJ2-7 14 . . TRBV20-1 CSAPRGRVTYEQYF TGCAGTGCCCCCCGCGGCAGGGTAACCTACGAGCAGTACTTC
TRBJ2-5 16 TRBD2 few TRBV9 CASSPRLAGGPGEQYF TGTGCCAGCAGCCCTCGACTAGCGGGGGGGCCCGGTGAGCAGTACTTC
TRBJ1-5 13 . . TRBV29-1 CSADEYSNQPQHF TGCAGCGCTGATGAGTATAGCAATCAGCCCCAGCATTTT
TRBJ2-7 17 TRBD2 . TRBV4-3 CASSRENLAGGSYEQYF TGCGCCAGCAGCCGAGAGAATCTAGCGGGGGGGTCCTACGAGCAGTACTTC
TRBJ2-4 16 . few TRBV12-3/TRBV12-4 CASSHGSVPAKNIQYF TGTGCCAGCAGTCACGGGAGTGTCCCAGCCAAAAACATTCAGTACTTC
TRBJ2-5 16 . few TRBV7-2 CASSRVSGQIQETQYF TGTGCCAGCAGCCGCGTCTCAGGACAGATCCAAGAGACCCAGTACTTC
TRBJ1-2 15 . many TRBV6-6 CASSYSGGRNYGYTF TGTGCCAGCAGTTACTCGGGGGGTAGGAACTATGGCTACACCTTC
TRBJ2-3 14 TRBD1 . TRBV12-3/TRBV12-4 CASSLRQGAGTQYF TGTGCCAGCAGTCTTCGACAGGGGGCCGGTACGCAGTATTTT
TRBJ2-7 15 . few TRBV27 CASSGTGTGEYEQYF TGTGCCAGCAGTGGAACCGGGACGGGGGAATACGAGCAGTACTTC
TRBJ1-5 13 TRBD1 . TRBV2 CASTDRVGQPQHF TGTGCCAGCACCGACAGGGTGGGGCAGCCCCAGCATTTT
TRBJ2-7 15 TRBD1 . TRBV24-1 CATSEGTGASYEQYF TGTGCCACCAGTGAGGGGACAGGGGCGTCCTACGAGCAGTACTTC
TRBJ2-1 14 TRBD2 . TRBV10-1 CASSDGGGGNEQFF TGCGCCAGCAGTGATGGCGGGGGAGGCAATGAGCAGTTCTTC
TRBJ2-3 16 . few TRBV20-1 CSAPSPSLSITDTQYF TGCAGTGCCCCGTCGCCTTCCTTATCAATCACAGATACGCAGTATTTT
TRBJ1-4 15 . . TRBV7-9 CASSSAGATNEKLFF TGTGCCAGCAGCTCCGCCGGGGCAACTAATGAAAAACTGTTTTTT
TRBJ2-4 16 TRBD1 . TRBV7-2 CASSLGQGAWKNIQYF TGTGCCAGCAGCTTGGGACAGGGGGCTTGGAAAAACATTCAGTACTTC
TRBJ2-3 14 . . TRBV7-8 CASSLGARGDTQYF TGTGCCAGCAGCTTAGGTGCCCGCGGAGATACGCAGTATTTT
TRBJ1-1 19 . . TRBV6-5 CASSYKVGRQDDENTEAFF TGTGCCAGCAGTTACAAAGTTGGTAGACAGGACGATGAGAACACTGAAGCTTTCTTT
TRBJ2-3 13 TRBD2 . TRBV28 CATLAGTTDTQYF TGTGCCACCCTAGCGGGGACCACAGATACGCAGTATTTT
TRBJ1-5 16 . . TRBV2 CASRDKQGINNQPQHF TGTGCCAGCAGGGACAAACAGGGAATAAACAATCAGCCCCAGCATTTT
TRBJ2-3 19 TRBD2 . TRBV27 CASSLTNLAGGGGRDTQYF TGTGCCAGCAGTTTAACTAACCTAGCGGGGGGTGGTGGAAGGGATACGCAGTATTTT
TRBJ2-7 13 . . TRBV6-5 CASSYGPNYEQYF TGTGCCAGCAGTTATGGACCGAACTACGAGCAGTACTTC
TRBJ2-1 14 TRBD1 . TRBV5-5 CASAGDRVINEQFF TGTGCCAGCGCGGGGGACAGGGTTATCAATGAGCAGTTCTTC
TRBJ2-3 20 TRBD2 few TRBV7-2 CASSLRGGLAGGPFPDTQYF TGTGCCAGCAGCTTACGGGGGGGACTAGCGGGGGGGCCCTTTCCAGATACGCAGTATTTT
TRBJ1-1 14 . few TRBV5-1 CASSLATVNTEAFF TGCGCCAGCAGCTTGGCTACAGTAAACACTGAAGCTTTCTTT
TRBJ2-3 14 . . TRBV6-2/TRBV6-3 CASRSPLGSDTQYF TGTGCCAGCAGATCACCCCTAGGGTCAGATACGCAGTATTTT
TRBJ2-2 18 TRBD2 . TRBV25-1 CASGRTLAGGPGTGELFF TGTGCCAGCGGTCGAACACTAGCGGGAGGTCCGGGCACCGGGGAGCTGTTTTTT
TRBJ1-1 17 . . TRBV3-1 CASSQRRRGRSRTEAFF TGTGCCAGCAGCCAACGGCGGAGGGGCCGCAGCAGGACTGAAGCTTTCTTT
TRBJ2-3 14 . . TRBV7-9 CASSRIQDTDTQYF TGTGCCAGCAGCCGCATACAGGACACAGATACGCAGTATTTT
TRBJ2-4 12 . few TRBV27 CASMAPGGQGYF TGTGCCAGCATGGCCCCCGGGGGCCAAGGGTACTTC
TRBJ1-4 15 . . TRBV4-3 CASSQVESVMRKLFF TGCGCCAGCAGCCAAGTGGAAAGCGTAATGAGGAAACTGTTTTTT
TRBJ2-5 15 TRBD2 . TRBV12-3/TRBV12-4 CASRPSGGIIEIQYF TGTGCCAGCAGACCTAGCGGGGGGATAATAGAGATCCAGTACTTC